What follows are 22 T cell receptor beta chains derived from one specimen sequenced in a study of identical twins. TCRdb itself ran the 5' RACE reads through MiXCR, one entry per CDR3 protein. The table includes hundreds of thousands of distinct CDR3 sequences, 20% to 25% detected once. The same data also went into a second study, on T cells expressing NK-cell markers.

Sample: CD4+ T cells sorted from blood. Receptors originate from a woman between 18 and 29 years old in good health.

Only a few counts were recorded for this clonotype. The chain couples TRBV12-3 or TRBV12-4 to TRBJ1-2; D ambiguous. The CDR3 extends over 11 amino acids. V gave up 1 base and J gave up 9 bases, with 6 bases separating them. Here the CDR3 DNA reads TGTGCCAGCAGTTTAGAGAGGCGCTACACCTTC. This encodes CASSLERRYTF.

The chain links TRBV5-1 to TRBJ1-1; D unclear. Germline V gene data show CDR1 as SGHRS and CDR2 as YFSETQ. V was pared by 5 bases and J by 4 bases, with 9 bases between. The CDR3 length is 12 residues. This CDR3 is CASSLDITEAFF. The DNA of the CDR3 is TGCGCCAGCAGTCTAGACATCACTGAAGCTTTCTTT.

The V call is TRBV6-4, the J call TRBJ2-1; perhaps D is TRBD1 or TRBD2 (6 bases each). The V and J ends lost 7 bases and 8 bases respectively, with 18 bases between them. Germline V gene sequence: CDR1 MRHNA, CDR2 SNTAGT. The CDR3 contains 14 residues. The CDR3 DNA follows: TGTGCCAGCACCTCCGGATACAGGGAGGATGAGCAGTTCTTC. Protein product: CASTSGYREDEQFF.

This rearrangement joins TRBV3-1 to TRBJ2-3, with 8 bases lining up with TRBD2. Germline V lookup: CDR1 LGHDT, CDR2 YNNKEL (reference sequence). V shed 11 bases and J 6 bases; nucleotides not matched to a gene: 25. The CDR3 has 18 amino acids. CDR3 bases: TGTGCCTTCAGAAAGACACGCCAAATTAGCGGGGATCCGGATACGCAGTATTTT. Translating gives CAFRKTRQISGDPDTQYF.

There are a few counts of this clonotype. The V call is TRBV12-3 or TRBV12-4, the J call TRBJ2-7, with D unclear. The germline V and J ends were trimmed by 2 bases and 6 bases, with 11 bases remaining between them. This CDR3 comprises 13 residues. The CDR3 loop is CASSLKGPFEQYF. DNA of the CDR3: TGTGCCAGCAGTTTAAAGGGCCCCTTCGAGCAGTACTTC.

The rearrangement links TRBV2 to TRBJ2-7; 10 nucleotides line up with TRBD1. The CDR3 runs 14 residues. J lost 9 bases, V lost 6 bases, and 11 bases had no gene match. CDR1 is SNHLY and CDR2 is FYNNEI in the germline V gene. The CDR3 region has the DNA TGTGCCAGCAGCGGGGACAGGGGTACTACGGTGCAGTACTTC. Amino acid sequence: CASSGDRGTTVQYF.

This clonotype was counted between two and nine times. The genes are TRBV20-1 and TRBJ1-6, with 7 positions matching TRBD1. This CDR3 contains 16 residues. Unmatched junction bases numbered 9, after V lost 4 bases and J lost 3 bases. Germline loops: CDR1 DFQATT, CDR2 SNEGSKA (reference sequence). The CDR3: CSANPIGDSYNSPLHF. The CDR3 DNA is TGCAGTGCTAACCCCATAGGGGACAGCTATAATTCACCCCTCCACTTT.

The chain's CDR3 is CASSRGHRVEAFF. The CDR3 nucleotides are TGTGCCAGCAGTAGGGGGCACAGGGTTGAAGCTTTCTTT. V gene TRBV2 combines with J gene TRBJ1-1; 7 positions match TRBD1. Germline trimming cut 5 bases from V and 7 bases from J; bases unmatched to any gene: 7. The CDR3 runs to 13 residues. In germline, CDR1 is SNHLY, CDR2 FYNNEI. Full variable domain (outside the CDR3, taken from reference TRBV2 and TRBJ1-1): EPEVTQTPSHQVTQMGQEVILRCVPISNHLYFYWYRQILGQKVEFLVSFYNNEISEKSEIFDDQFSVERPDGSNFTLKIRSTKLEDSAMYFCASSRGHRVEAFFGQGTRLTVV.

The chain links TRBV11-3 to TRBJ2-2, with D maybe TRBD2 (5 bases). In germline, CDR1 is SGHNT, CDR2 YENEEA. CDR3 length equals 15 residues. The ends were cut back, 1 base at V and 4 bases at J, with 10 bases in the middle. The CDR3 DNA follows: TGTGCCAGCAGCTTAGCCGGTGGGAGCACCGGGGAGCTGTTTTTT. As protein: CASSLAGGSTGELFF.

The gene calls are TRBV20-1 and TRBJ2-3; D gene uncertain. Germline CDR1 is DFQATT and CDR2 is SNEGSKA (reference sequence). Between the trimmed V and J ends, which lost 4 bases and 2 bases, there was a span of 13 bases. The CDR3 extends over 14 amino acids. The CDR3 spells CSATSAILTDTQYF. CDR3 sequence (DNA): TGCAGTGCTACCAGCGCGATCCTCACAGATACGCAGTATTTT.

Regarding this clonotype: Just one base apart from a much larger clone, this may be a read error. V usage is TRBV7-2 and J usage is TRBJ2-1, with D possibly being TRBD2 (6 bases). CDR1 and CDR2 (germline): SGHTA, FQGNSA. The CDR3 contains 16 residues. V was pared by 4 bases and J by 3 bases, with 16 bases between. CDR3 in DNA: TGTGCCAGCAGCTCTAGACTAGTGGGAAACTACAATGAGCAGTTCTTC. Translating gives CASSSRLVGNYNEQFF.

This clonotype was seen at least ten times. The chain carries TRBV12-3 or TRBV12-4 and TRBJ1-1; the D gene is possibly TRBD1 (6 bases). Trimming cost V 7 bases and J 4 bases, with 7 bases left between them. The CDR3 length is 11 residues. The CDR3 bases are TGTGCCAGCACCAGGGGCACTGAAGCTTTCTTT. It encodes CASTRGTEAFF.

This clonotype was seen more than once but under ten times. This sequence joins TRBV2 and TRBJ2-5; TRBD2 agrees at 10 bases. V lost 7 bases and J lost 5; bases outside the gene matches: 10. The CDR3 totals 15 residues. Looked up from germline, CDR1 is SNHLY and CDR2 is FYNNEI. CDR3 sequence: CASTRLAGAGETQYF. The DNA of the CDR3 is TGTGCCAGCACTAGGCTAGCGGGAGCGGGGGAGACCCAGTACTTC.

This clonotype was observed a few times. This rearrangement joins TRBV5-1 to TRBJ2-5, with unresolved D. Per the germline V gene, CDR1 is SGHRS and CDR2 is YFSETQ. CDR3 length: 11 residues. The V and J ends lost 3 bases and 3 bases respectively, with 3 bases between them. Written as DNA, the CDR3 is TGCGCCAGCAGCTGGGAAGAGACCCAGTACTTC. It specifies CASSWEETQYF.

This clonotype was observed a few times. A read error may produce the germline difference seen at one junction end. This chain joins TRBV5-1 and TRBJ1-2; tentatively, D is TRBD1 (6 bases). CDR1 is SGHRS and CDR2 is YFSETQ in the germline V gene. The CDR3 has 14 amino acids. For the CDR3, the DNA is TGCGCCAGCAACTTGGACAGCGGGGCCTATGGCTACACCTTC. Its translation is CASNLDSGAYGYTF.

The V gene is TRBV12-3 or TRBV12-4, the J gene TRBJ1-2; unclear D gene. V lost 0 bases and J 8 bases, leaving 10 bases between the germline ends. The CDR3 has 13 amino acids. Here the CDR3 DNA reads TGTGCCAGCAGTTTAGCTATGTCGCTGGGCTACACCTTC. Translation gives CASSLAMSLGYTF.

The gene calls are TRBV5-6 and TRBJ2-1, with D tentatively TRBD1 or TRBD2 (5 bases each). The germline V gene has CDR1 SGHDT and CDR2 YYEEEE. Deletions cut 3 bases from V and 6 bases from J, with 13 bases between. The CDR3 has 14 amino acids. CDR3 region: CASSSGAGFNEQFF. CDR3 bases: TGTGCCAGCAGCTCCGGGGCAGGGTTCAATGAGCAGTTCTTC.

The chain employs TRBV20-1 and TRBJ2-1; 11 bases fit TRBD2. Germline V gene lookup returns CDR1 DFQATT and CDR2 SNEGSKA (reference sequence). The CDR3 runs 18 residues. V shed 0 bases, J shed 5 bases, and the junction held 12 bases outside the gene matches. DNA for the CDR3: TGCAGTGCTAGAGACCACCACAGACTAGCGGGATATGACAATGAGCAGTTCTTC. It codes for CSARDHHRLAGYDNEQFF.

The chain combines TRBV20-1 with TRBJ2-1, with D unclear. Trimming cost V 4 bases and J 0 bases, with 7 bases left between them. From germline, CDR1 is DFQATT and CDR2 SNEGSKA (reference sequence). The CDR3 length is 13 residues. CDR3: CSANIPSYNEQFF. CDR3 nucleotide sequence: TGCAGTGCTAACATCCCCTCCTACAATGAGCAGTTCTTC.

The chain is built from TRBV25-1 and TRBJ2-1, with D perhaps TRBD2 (7 bases). Germline CDR1 MGHDK, CDR2 SYGVNS. V dropped 7 bases and J dropped 9 bases, with 16 bases sitting between them. This CDR3 has 13 residues. CDR3 bases: TGTGCCAGCATCACTCCAGGGGAGGGTGAGCAGTTCTTC. It codes for CASITPGEGEQFF.

The table lists this clonotype with a few counts. This chain uses TRBV30 with TRBJ2-3, with 7 bases lining up with TRBD1. Trimming cost V 8 bases and J 4 bases; bases outside gene matches: 9. Germline CDR1 reads GTSNPN; CDR2 reads SVGIG (reference sequence). This CDR3 has 13 amino acids. The CDR3 sequence is CAEKRGRADTQYF. CDR3 coding DNA: TGTGCCGAGAAGAGGGGGCGTGCAGATACGCAGTATTTT.

This clonotype has only a few counts. J is TRBJ2-1 and V is TRBV29-1; D uncertain. This CDR3 spans 10 amino acids. CDR1 is SQVTM, CDR2 ANQGSEA, per germline. V lost 0 bases to trimming and J lost 7 bases, with 1 base between them. CDR3 sequence (DNA): TGCAGCGTTGAAGAGAATGAGCAGTTCTTC. The encoded protein is CSVEENEQFF.